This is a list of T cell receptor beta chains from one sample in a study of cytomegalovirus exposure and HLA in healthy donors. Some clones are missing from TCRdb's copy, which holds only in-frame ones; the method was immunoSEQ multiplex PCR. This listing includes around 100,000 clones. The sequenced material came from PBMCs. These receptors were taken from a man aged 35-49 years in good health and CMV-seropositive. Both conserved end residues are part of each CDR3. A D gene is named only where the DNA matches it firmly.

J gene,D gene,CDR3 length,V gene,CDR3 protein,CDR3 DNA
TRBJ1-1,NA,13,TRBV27,CASSLGEDTEAFF,TGTGCCAGCAGTTTAGGGGAGGACACTGAAGCTTTCTTT
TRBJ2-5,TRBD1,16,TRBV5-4,CASSGTGAGGKGTQYF,TGTGCCAGCAGCGGAACCGGGGCAGGGGGCAAGGGGACCCAGTACTTC
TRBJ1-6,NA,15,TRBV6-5,CASSTGQLYNSPLHF,TGTGCCAGCAGTACTGGACAACTCTATAATTCACCCCTCCACTTT
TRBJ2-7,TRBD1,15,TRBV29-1,CSVERSGTGFNEQYF,TGCAGCGTCGAAAGATCCGGGACAGGGTTCAACGAGCAGTACTTC
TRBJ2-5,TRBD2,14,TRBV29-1,CSVVVREAQGTQYF,TGCAGCGTTGTGGTGCGGGAGGCCCAAGGAACCCAGTACTTC
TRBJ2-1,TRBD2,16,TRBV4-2,CASSQEVLAGGDEQFF,TGTGCCAGCAGCCAAGAGGTACTAGCGGGAGGCGATGAGCAGTTCTTC
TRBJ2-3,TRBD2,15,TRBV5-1,CASSLVLAGVDTQYF,TGCGCCAGCAGCTTGGTCCTAGCGGGAGTAGATACGCAGTATTTT
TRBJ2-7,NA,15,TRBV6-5,CASSYGGWQFYEQYF,TGTGCCAGCAGTTACGGCGGGTGGCAGTTCTACGAGCAGTACTTC
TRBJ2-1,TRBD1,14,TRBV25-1,CASSGTDPYNEQFF,TGTGCCAGCAGCGGGACAGATCCCTACAATGAGCAGTTCTTC
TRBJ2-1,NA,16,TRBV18,CASSPAKSGSYNEQFF,TGTGCCAGCTCACCCGCCAAAAGCGGATCCTACAATGAGCAGTTCTTC
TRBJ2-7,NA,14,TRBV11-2,CASTLTEGSYEQYF,TGTGCCAGCACTCTCACGGAGGGCTCCTACGAGCAGTACTTC
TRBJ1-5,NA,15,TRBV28,CASESGRKFNQPQHF,TGTGCCAGCGAGTCAGGCAGAAAATTCAATCAGCCCCAGCATTTT
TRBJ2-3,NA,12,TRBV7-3,CASSLLGDTQYF,TGTGCCAGCAGCTTACTTGGCGATACGCAGTATTTT
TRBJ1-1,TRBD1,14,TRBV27,CASSLSGTGGKAFF,TGTGCCAGCAGTTTATCCGGGACAGGGGGAAAAGCTTTCTTT
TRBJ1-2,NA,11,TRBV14,CASSQEGLYTF,TGTGCCAGCAGCCAAGAGGGGCTCTACACCTTC
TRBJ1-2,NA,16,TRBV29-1,CRGGGTPGASDYGYTF,TGCAGAGGGGGGGGGACCCCGGGCGCATCGGACTATGGCTACACCTTC
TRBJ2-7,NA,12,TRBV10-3,CAISAGLREQYF,TGTGCCATCAGTGCTGGACTTCGGGAGCAGTACTTC
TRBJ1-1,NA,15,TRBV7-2,CASSLAVDGKTEAFF,TGTGCCAGCAGCTTAGCGGTCGACGGGAAGACTGAAGCTTTCTTT
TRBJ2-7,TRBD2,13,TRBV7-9,CASDSAGGYEQYF,TGTGCCAGCGACTCAGCGGGAGGTTACGAGCAGTACTTC
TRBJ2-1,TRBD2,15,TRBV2,CASSESSLAVNEQFF,TGTGCCAGCAGTGAATCGAGCCTAGCGGTCAATGAGCAGTTCTTC
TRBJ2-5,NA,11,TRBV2,CASSRGETQYF,TGTGCCAGCTCCCGCGGGGAGACCCAGTACTTC
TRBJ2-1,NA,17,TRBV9,CASSVDGSGYSYNEQFF,TGTGCCAGCAGCGTAGATGGAAGCGGGTACTCCTACAATGAGCAGTTCTTC
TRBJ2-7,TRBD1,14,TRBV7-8,CASSWDRDIGEQYF,TGTGCCAGCAGCTGGGACAGGGATATTGGCGAGCAGTACTTC
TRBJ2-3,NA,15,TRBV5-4,CASSFLLEVADTQYF,TGTGCCAGCAGCTTCTTGCTCGAGGTTGCAGATACGCAGTATTTT
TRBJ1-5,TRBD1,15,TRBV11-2,CASSPGTGATQPQHF,TGTGCCAGCAGCCCCGGGACAGGGGCAACTCAGCCCCAGCATTTT
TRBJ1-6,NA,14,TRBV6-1,CASERWGPNSPLHF,TGTGCCAGCGAGCGATGGGGCCCCAATTCACCCCTCCACTTT
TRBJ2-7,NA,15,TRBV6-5,CASRPGVLASYEQYF,TGTGCCAGCAGGCCAGGGGTATTGGCTTCCTACGAGCAGTACTTC
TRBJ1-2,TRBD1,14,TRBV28,CASSLARTGNGYTF,TGTGCCAGCAGCCTAGCGAGGACAGGAAATGGCTACACCTTC
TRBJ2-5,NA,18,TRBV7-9,CASTARFRGRGFQETQYF,TGTGCCAGCACCGCTAGGTTCAGAGGGAGAGGCTTCCAAGAGACCCAGTACTTC
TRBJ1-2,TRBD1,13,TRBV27,CASSLGSGGGYTF,TGTGCCAGCAGTTTAGGGTCAGGGGGAGGCTACACCTTC
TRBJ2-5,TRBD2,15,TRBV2,CASSRTRTFKETQYF,TGTGCCAGCAGCAGGACTAGGACATTCAAAGAGACCCAGTACTTC
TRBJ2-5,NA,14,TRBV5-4,CASSLDRVVETQYF,TGTGCCAGCAGCTTGGACAGGGTGGTAGAGACCCAGTACTTC
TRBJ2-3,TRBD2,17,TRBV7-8,CASSLGGSGSRADTQYF,TGTGCCAGCAGCTTAGGGGGTAGCGGGAGTAGGGCAGATACGCAGTATTTT
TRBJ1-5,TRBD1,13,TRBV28,CASKLTGVQPQHF,TGTGCCAGCAAGTTGACAGGGGTTCAGCCCCAGCATTTT
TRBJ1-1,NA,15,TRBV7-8,CASAPGGIRWSEAFF,TGTGCCAGCGCCCCTGGGGGGATCCGCTGGTCTGAAGCTTTCTTT
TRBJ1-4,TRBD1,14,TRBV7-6,CASSADRGREKLFF,TGTGCCAGCAGCGCGGACAGGGGGCGTGAAAAACTGTTTTTT